This TCR beta chain emerged from a study of blood T cell repertoires in COVID-19. As for the study in general: Samples representing acute and convalescent COVID-19 were sourced from the United States, Italy and Spain. Sources were T cells, B-cell-depleted T cells, or PBMCs; the material itself was cDNA or gDNA.

A few counts support this clone. Data came from immunoSEQ multiplex PCR; TCRdb stores just in-frame clones and leaves some out. The sample has some 320,000 clones; roughly 90% are singletons. Clinical histories supplied by participants themselves formed the basis of cohort assignment. A COVID-19 case was met by exposed participants within 2 weeks before study entry. Trimming removed 10 bases from V and 0 bases from J, with 16 bases in between. From germline, CDR1 is SGHAT and CDR2 FQDESV (reference sequence). The length of the CDR3 is 15 residues. The clonotype was recovered from a woman younger than 45 who had been exposed to COVID-19. The chain employs TRBV11-1 and TRBJ2-1; perhaps TRBD2 as D (7 bases). The sequenced material came from PBMCs or T cells enriched from blood (not recorded which). CDR3 bases: TGTGCCACGGGGGGACACCGGGACTCCTACAATGAGCAGTTCTTC. It encodes CATGGHRDSYNEQFF.